Listed below are T cell receptor beta chains from one sample, sequenced in a study of blood T cell repertoires in COVID-19. Libraries were prepared by immunoSEQ multiplex PCR; TCRdb keeps only in-frame clonotypes and omits some of them. The sample has some 60,000 clones, around 90% seen once. Input material: peripheral blood. The source is a man in his 60s with acute or convalescent COVID-19. Both conserved end residues are part of each CDR3. The D gene is left open where the match is weak. For some rows the clone size is stated as once, few or many, or as a class when expanded; others skip it.

j_gene | d_gene | abundance | v_gene | CDR3aa | CDR3nt
TRBJ2-7 | . | . | TRBV11-2 | CASSFGRGPYEQYF | TGTGCCAGCAGCTTCGGCAGGGGCCCCTACGAGCAGTACTTC
TRBJ1-6 | . | . | TRBV11-3 | CASSQGGTNSPLHF | TGTGCCAGCAGCCAGGGAGGGACGAATTCACCCCTCCACTTT
TRBJ1-5 | . | . | TRBV19 | CASYRVGSNQPQHF | TGTGCCAGTTACAGGGTGGGTAGCAATCAGCCCCAGCATTTT
TRBJ1-1 | . | . | TRBV5-1 | CASSLGGPGEAFF | TGCGCCAGCAGCTTGGGAGGGCCGGGTGAAGCTTTCTTT
TRBJ1-1 | . | . | TRBV7-8 | CASSRTGRTEAFF | TGTGCCAGCAGCCGGACCGGGAGGACTGAAGCTTTCTTT
TRBJ1-2 | TRBD1 | . | TRBV6-6 | CASSLGQGIYGYTF | TGTGCCAGCAGTTTGGGACAGGGAATCTATGGCTACACCTTC
TRBJ1-2 | TRBD1 | . | TRBV5-1 | CASSAGQGYGYTF | TGCGCCAGCAGCGCGGGACAGGGCTATGGCTACACCTTC
TRBJ2-2 | TRBD1 | . | TRBV18 | CASSQQGVLNTGELFF | TGTGCCAGCTCCCAACAGGGGGTACTGAACACCGGGGAGCTGTTTTTT
TRBJ1-1 | . | . | TRBV5-8 | CASSPWRGRGNTEAFF | TGTGCCAGCAGCCCCTGGCGGGGGCGAGGGAACACTGAAGCTTTCTTT
TRBJ2-2 | TRBD2 | . | TRBV11-3 | CASSFTLAGAQNTGELFF | TGTGCCAGCAGCTTTACACTAGCGGGGGCGCAGAACACCGGGGAGCTGTTTTTT
TRBJ1-1 | . | . | TRBV20-1 | CSASRQAEAFF | TGCAGTGCTTCCCGACAGGCTGAAGCTTTCTTT
TRBJ2-2 | TRBD1 | . | TRBV3-1/TRBV3-2 | CASSPQGAVNTGELFF | TGTGCCAGCAGCCCTCAGGGGGCCGTAAACACCGGGGAGCTGTTTTTT
TRBJ1-5 | . | . | TRBV6-1 | CASSGRLGQGGQPQHF | TGTGCCAGCAGTGGGAGGTTAGGGCAGGGAGGCCAGCCCCAGCATTTT
TRBJ2-7 | TRBD1 | once | TRBV7-9 | CASSLADRGPYEQYF | TGTGCCAGCAGCTTAGCGGACAGGGGGCCCTACGAGCAGTACTTC
TRBJ1-6 | . | . | TRBV7-9 | CASSFDSSNSPLHF | TGTGCCAGCAGCTTTGATTCGAGTAATTCACCCCTCCACTTT
TRBJ1-1 | . | . | TRBV6-5 | CASSYSRAGAEAFF | TGTGCCAGCAGTTACTCGAGGGCAGGGGCAGAAGCTTTCTTT
TRBJ2-5 | TRBD1 | . | TRBV5-1 | CASSSGQGQETQYF | TGCGCCAGCAGCTCCGGACAGGGACAAGAGACCCAGTACTTC
TRBJ1-2 | . | . | TRBV19 | CASSAVTQGSYGYTF | TGTGCCAGTAGCGCAGTGACCCAAGGGAGCTATGGCTACACCTTC
TRBJ2-4 | TRBD1 | once | TRBV20-1 | CSASPGTEGNIQYF | TGCAGTGCTAGTCCGGGGACAGAAGGAAACATTCAGTACTTC
TRBJ1-3 | . | . | TRBV4-2 | CASSQDRGTSGNTIYF | TGTGCCAGCAGCCAAGATAGGGGGACCTCTGGAAACACCATATATTTT
TRBJ2-7 | . | . | TRBV12-3/TRBV12-4 | CASRGISYEQYF | TGTGCCAGCAGGGGCATTTCCTACGAGCAGTACTTC
TRBJ1-1 | TRBD1 | . | TRBV7-9 | CASSSDRGGFQNTEAFF | TGTGCCAGCAGCTCGGACAGGGGTGGTTTCCAGAACACTGAAGCTTTCTTT
TRBJ1-1 | . | . | TRBV7-2 | CASTPRPPTLTTEAFF | TGTGCCAGCACCCCTAGGCCCCCCACTCTAACCACTGAAGCTTTCTTT
TRBJ1-2 | TRBD1 | . | TRBV6-5 | CASRSTTGEGYTF | TGTGCCAGCAGATCCACTACAGGGGAAGGCTACACCTTC
TRBJ1-2 | . | few | TRBV3-1/TRBV3-2 | CASSQDQGQGGYTF | TGTGCCAGCAGCCAAGATCAAGGGCAGGGTGGCTACACCTTC
TRBJ1-5 | . | . | TRBV30 | CAWSVQGLPLNQPQHF | TGTGCCTGGAGTGTCCAGGGACTACCTTTAAATCAGCCCCAGCATTTT
TRBJ1-2 | . | . | TRBV5-6 | CASSLEQIYGYTF | TGTGCCAGCAGCTTGGAACAGATCTATGGCTACACCTTC
TRBJ1-2 | TRBD1 | . | TRBV4-1 | CASSQVWPGGSGYTF | TGCGCCAGCAGCCAGGTATGGCCAGGGGGTAGCGGCTACACCTTC
TRBJ2-7 | TRBD1 | . | TRBV3-1/TRBV3-2 | CASSQRFARTGGRHEQYF | TGTGCCAGCAGCCAACGATTCGCCAGGACAGGGGGCAGGCACGAGCAGTACTTC
TRBJ1-5 | . | once | TRBV6-5 | CATREGLSNQPQHF | TGTGCCACCCGGGAGGGGCTTAGCAATCAGCCCCAGCATTTT
TRBJ2-1 | TRBD1 | . | TRBV14 | CASSQDWQGAYNEQFF | TGTGCCAGCAGCCAAGACTGGCAGGGGGCCTACAATGAGCAGTTCTTC
TRBJ1-2 | . | . | TRBV3-1/TRBV3-2 | CASSQGIPGAGVYGYTF | TGTGCCAGCAGCCAAGGGATCCCAGGGGCCGGGGTCTATGGCTACACCTTC
TRBJ2-1 | . | . | TRBV9 | CASSPSGSGYNEQFF | TGTGCCAGCAGCCCGTCGGGAAGTGGGTACAATGAGCAGTTCTTC
TRBJ2-3 | TRBD2 | few | TRBV5-1 | CASSLGGLAVTDTQYF | TGCGCCAGCAGCTTAGGCGGACTAGCGGTCACAGATACGCAGTATTTT
TRBJ1-2 | . | . | TRBV27 | CASSKDTGNYGYTF | TGTGCCAGCAGTAAGGATACGGGAAACTATGGCTACACCTTC
TRBJ2-3 | . | . | TRBV18 | CASSLQDTQYF | TGTGCCAGCTCGCTCCAGGATACGCAGTATTTT
TRBJ1-3 | . | . | TRBV5-1 | CASSLDQSSGNTIYF | TGCGCCAGCAGCTTGGACCAGTCCTCTGGAAACACCATATATTTT
TRBJ1-2 | TRBD1 | . | TRBV27 | CASSLDRGGGYTF | TGTGCCAGCAGTTTGGACAGGGGAGGCGGCTACACCTTC
TRBJ1-2 | TRBD1 | once | TRBV29-1 | CSVANVKLPLTGLMAYTF | TGCAGCGTTGCTAACGTAAAGCTACCTTTGACAGGGCTTATGGCCTACACCTTC
TRBJ2-7 | . | once | TRBV5-1 | CASSPFLPGRLDYEQYF | TGCGCCAGCAGCCCCTTCCTGCCGGGGAGGCTAGACTACGAGCAGTACTTC
TRBJ1-5 | . | . | TRBV3-1/TRBV3-2 | CASSQVLFPNQPQHF | TGTGCCAGCAGCCAAGTACTGTTCCCCAATCAGCCCCAGCATTTT
TRBJ1-3 | . | . | TRBV5-1 | CASSQPRSGSGNTIYF | TGCGCCAGCAGTCAGCCCCGTTCAGGGTCAGGAAACACCATATATTTT
TRBJ2-7 | . | few | TRBV28 | CASAENYEQYF | TGTGCCAGCGCCGAGAATTACGAGCAGTACTTC
TRBJ2-5 | . | . | TRBV18 | CASSGAGETQYF | TGTGCCAGCTCGGGTGCGGGAGAGACCCAGTACTTC
TRBJ2-3 | . | few | TRBV29-1 | CSVDRADTQYF | TGCAGCGTTGATAGAGCAGATACGCAGTATTTT
TRBJ2-3 | TRBD2 | . | TRBV19 | CASSTGLESQLGTQYF | TGTGCCAGTAGTACTGGACTAGAGTCCCAGTTGGGTACGCAGTATTTT
TRBJ2-6 | TRBD1 | . | TRBV7-2 | CASSSARGLLSGANVLTF | TGTGCCAGCAGCTCGGCCAGGGGGCTTCTTTCTGGGGCCAACGTCCTGACTTTC
TRBJ1-2 | TRBD1 | . | TRBV7-9 | CASSLWQGAGYGYTF | TGTGCCAGCAGCTTGTGGCAGGGGGCAGGCTATGGCTACACCTTC
TRBJ1-6 | . | once | TRBV7-9 | CASSFSRLALDSPLHF | TGTGCCAGCAGCTTTTCGCGGTTAGCCCTCGATTCACCCCTCCACTTT
TRBJ1-1 | TRBD1 | . | TRBV5-6 | CASSSTGRNTEAFF | TGTGCCAGCAGCTCGACAGGGAGGAACACTGAAGCTTTCTTT
TRBJ1-2 | . | . | TRBV24-1 | CATSDEGSTNYGYTF | TGTGCCACCAGTGATGAGGGCAGCACTAACTATGGCTACACCTTC
TRBJ2-2 | TRBD2 | . | TRBV3-1/TRBV3-2 | CASSRDGGAGELFF | TGTGCCAGCAGCCGCGACGGGGGGGCCGGGGAGCTGTTTTTT
TRBJ1-5 | TRBD1 | . | TRBV13 | CASSRRTGMDNQPQHF | TGTGCCAGCAGCCGTAGGACAGGGATGGACAATCAGCCCCAGCATTTT
TRBJ2-7 | TRBD1 | . | TRBV15 | CATSRDFTGQGASGEQYF | TGTGCCACCAGCAGAGATTTCACGGGACAGGGGGCTTCCGGCGAGCAGTACTTC
TRBJ2-1 | TRBD2 | . | TRBV7-2 | CASSREAGAYSYNEQFF | TGTGCCAGCAGTCGTGAAGCGGGGGCCTACTCCTACAATGAGCAGTTCTTC
TRBJ1-3 | TRBD1 | . | TRBV13 | CASSSTGDSGNTIYF | TGTGCCAGCAGCTCAACAGGGGACTCTGGAAACACCATATATTTT
TRBJ2-2 | . | . | TRBV7-9 | CASSLAGAGGELFF | TGTGCCAGCAGCTTGGCAGGGGCCGGCGGGGAGCTGTTTTTT
TRBJ1-5 | TRBD1 | . | TRBV7-2 | CASSPTGVYQPQHF | TGTGCCAGCAGCCCGACAGGGGTTTATCAGCCCCAGCATTTT